A single sample is the source of the 26 T cell receptor beta chains below, sequenced in a study of siplizumab effects on memory and regulatory T cells. The method was immunoSEQ multiplex PCR; TCRdb's version includes in-frame clones alone and lacks a portion of them. Of about 18,000 clones listed, about 45% were seen once; the top ten hold 5.5% to 7%. For these receptors, no antigen is known. Mixed lymphocyte reaction cells underwent less than 7 days of coculture at 37°C. What was sequenced was CFSE-low (dividing) CD4+ T cells sorted from an allogeneic mixed lymphocyte reaction. The receptors were sampled from a human donor in good health; the cells came from an allogeneic mixed lymphocyte reaction. Some clones in this sample may be carry-over from other donors' samples.

The CDR3 spells CASSVGLKDTQYF. The CDR3 DNA reads TGTGCCAGCAGCGTAGGACTGAAAGATACGCAGTATTTT. This chain links TRBV7-6 with TRBJ2-3, with D possibly matching TRBD2 (5 bases). V gave up 5 bases and J gave up 5 bases, with 11 bases separating them. Germline CDR1 SGHVS, CDR2 FNYEAQ. The length of the CDR3 is 13 residues.

The chain carries TRBV19 and TRBJ2-6; D not resolved. Trimming shortened V by 5 bases and J by 4 bases, and 9 bases separated the two germline ends. The CDR3 loop spans 14 amino acids. CDR1 and CDR2 (germline): LNHDA, SQIVND (reference sequence). The CDR3 loop reads CASSPLQGANVLTF. The CDR3 coding sequence is TGTGCCAGTAGTCCACTACAGGGGGCCAACGTCCTGACTTTC.

This clone came up a few times. The chain is built from TRBV5-6 and TRBJ2-6; D is unresolved. The ends were cut back, 4 bases at V and 0 bases at J, with 5 bases in the middle. This CDR3 has 14 amino acids. Germline V lookup: CDR1 SGHDT, CDR2 YYEEEE. CDR3 bases: TGTGCCAGCAGCCCTAGCTCTGGGGCCAACGTCCTGACTTTC. Its protein product is CASSPSSGANVLTF.

The V gene is TRBV6-5, the J gene TRBJ1-2, with 7 bases matching TRBD1. The V and J ends lost 2 bases and 0 bases, in that order; junction bases with no gene match: 3. This CDR3 has 15 amino acids. CDR1 and CDR2 from the germline V gene are MNHEY and SVGAGI. The CDR3: CASSYGGQSNYGYTF. The CDR3, as DNA: TGTGCCAGCAGTTACGGGGGACAGTCTAACTATGGCTACACCTTC.

The chain carries TRBV18 and TRBJ2-2; D possibly corresponds to TRBD1 (6 bases). Germline V lookup: CDR1 KGHSH, CDR2 LQKENI. The CDR3 sequence is 15 residues long. Trimming pared 3 bases from V and 5 bases from J, leaving 13 bases between. The CDR3 loop is CASSPLGRGTGELFF. CDR3 in DNA: TGTGCCAGCTCACCGCTCGGAAGGGGGACCGGGGAGCTGTTTTTT.

V usage is TRBV5-6 and J usage is TRBJ1-3, with D unclear. CDR1 is SGHDT, CDR2 YYEEEE, per germline. The CDR3 contains 11 residues. Trimming removed 1 base at V and 6 bases at J, with 2 bases between. The CDR3 here is CASSLLNTIYF. As DNA, the CDR3 is TGTGCCAGCAGCTTGTTAAACACCATATATTTT. Full variable domain (outside the CDR3, taken from reference TRBV5-6 and TRBJ1-3): DAGVTQSPTHLIKTRGQQVTLRCSPKSGHDTVSWYQQALGQGPQFIFQYYEEEERQRGNFPDRFSGHQFPNYSSELNVNALLLGDSALYLCASSLLNTIYFGEGSWLTVV.

This chain connects TRBV6-6 to TRBJ1-1; the D gene is possibly TRBD1 (6 bases). V gave up 6 bases and J gave up 2 bases, with 16 bases separating them. From germline, CDR1 is MNHNY and CDR2 SVGAGI (reference sequence). The CDR3 sequence is 15 residues long. The DNA of the CDR3 is TGTGCCAGCAGCCCCAGCCTACAGGGCAACACTGAAGCTTTCTTT. Translation: CASSPSLQGNTEAFF.

This clone was seen more than once but under ten times. The genes are TRBV7-2 and TRBJ1-1; D perhaps matches TRBD1 (6 bases). Trimming removed 2 bases at V and 0 bases at J, with 19 bases between. The CDR3 is made up of 18 amino acids. CDR1 and CDR2 from the germline V gene are SGHTA and FQGNSA. The CDR3 sequence is CASSLYPPGAGVNTEAFF. CDR3 in DNA: TGTGCCAGCAGCTTATATCCCCCAGGGGCAGGGGTGAACACTGAAGCTTTCTTT.

V is TRBV6-6 and J is TRBJ2-7; D not certain. Per the germline V gene, CDR1 is MNHNY and CDR2 is SVGAGI (reference sequence). Deletions cut 5 bases from V and 2 bases from J, with 10 bases between. The CDR3 is made up of 13 amino acids. The CDR3 protein is CASSKDGAYEQYF. CDR3 bases: TGTGCCAGCAGTAAGGACGGCGCCTACGAGCAGTACTTC.

The J gene is TRBJ2-6, the V gene TRBV7-2; unclear D gene. Trimming took 2 bases from V and 0 from J, leaving 5 bases between them. Germline lookup yields CDR1 SGHTA and CDR2 FQGNSA. This CDR3 comprises 15 residues. The CDR3 spells CASSLRYSGANVLTF. DNA for the CDR3: TGTGCCAGCAGCTTAAGGTACTCTGGGGCCAACGTCCTGACTTTC.

V gene TRBV5-4 combines with J gene TRBJ1-2, with 11 bases fitting TRBD1. Germline trimming cut 7 bases from V and 8 bases from J; bases unmatched to any gene: 7. This CDR3 comprises 13 residues. Germline lookup yields CDR1 SGHNT and CDR2 YYREEE (reference sequence). The CDR3 sequence is CASRTDRGPGYTF. The CDR3 nucleotides are TGTGCCAGCCGAACGGACAGGGGGCCAGGCTACACCTTC.

The V gene is TRBV6-1, the J gene TRBJ2-7; possibly TRBD1 for D (5 bases). The CDR3 runs to 14 residues. V was shortened by 1 base and J by 9 bases, with 16 bases between the two germline ends. Germline loops: CDR1 MNHNS, CDR2 SASEGT. In DNA, the CDR3 is TGTGCCAGCAGTGAAGAGGGCCTGACCCAGGGGCAGTACTTC. Its translation is CASSEEGLTQGQYF.

This clone was seen a few times. The J gene is TRBJ2-3, the V gene TRBV11-2; no clear D gene. The CDR3 sequence is 11 residues long. Germline values: CDR1 SGHAT, CDR2 FQNNGV. The ends were cut back, 1 base at V and 6 bases at J, with 2 bases in the middle. This CDR3 is CASSLGDTQYF. The CDR3 DNA follows: TGTGCCAGCAGCTTAGGGGATACGCAGTATTTT.

This chain uses TRBV6-5 with TRBJ1-2; 8 bases map to TRBD1. V shed 7 bases and J 1 base; nucleotides not matched to a gene: 5. CDR1 is MNHEY and CDR2 is SVGAGI in the germline V gene. The CDR3 totals 14 residues. DNA of the CDR3: TGTGCCAGCAAAGCAGGGGGCGGTAACTATGGCTACACCTTC. Its protein is CASKAGGGNYGYTF.

The chain is built from TRBV27 and TRBJ1-1; 7 bases line up with TRBD1. The CDR3 runs to 15 residues. The V segment lost 6 bases and the J segment 4 bases; nucleotides outside the gene matches: 11. Looked up from germline, CDR1 is MNHEY and CDR2 is SMNVEV (reference sequence). The CDR3 sequence: CASSLIRGRVTEAFF. In DNA, the CDR3 is TGTGCCAGCAGCCTTATTAGGGGGCGCGTCACTGAAGCTTTCTTT.

The V call is TRBV5-1, the J call TRBJ2-1; 7 bases line up with TRBD1. The CDR3 is 13 amino acids. The germline CDR1 and CDR2 sequences are SGHRS and YFSETQ. V was clipped by 0 bases and J by 9 bases; unmatched bases: 3. The CDR3 sequence is CASSLGGGSEQFF. The CDR3, as DNA: TGCGCCAGCAGCTTGGGAGGGGGCAGTGAGCAGTTCTTC.

This clone was observed a few times. The chain carries TRBV29-1 and TRBJ2-3; no reliable D call. The V and J ends lost 2 bases and 3 bases respectively, with 15 bases between them. The CDR3 totals 15 residues. The germline CDR1 and CDR2 sequences are SQVTM and ANQGSEA. CDR3 DNA: TGCAGCGTTGAATGGGCCGGATCCCGAACAGATACGCAGTATTTT. It is translated as CSVEWAGSRTDTQYF.

This clone is labeled medium-sized. This sequence joins TRBV7-9 and TRBJ1-2, with a possible D match to TRBD1 (6 bases). The CDR3 is 13 amino acids. CDR1 and CDR2 from the germline V gene are SEHNR and FQNEAQ (reference sequence). V dropped 5 bases and J dropped 5 bases, with 12 bases sitting between them. The CDR3 nucleotides read TGTGCCAGCAGCCCGAGGGGGAGTTATGGCTACACCTTC. As protein: CASSPRGSYGYTF.

Concerning this clone: The junction does not match germline at one end; this may be a read error. The rearrangement links TRBV11-3 to TRBJ2-1; D is ambiguous. The CDR3 loop spans 8 amino acids. CDR1 and CDR2 (germline): SGHNT, YENEEA. CDR3 DNA: TGTGCCAGCCCCAAAAGCCTCTTC. Its translation: CASPKSLF. Together with reference TRBV11-3 and TRBJ2-1, the CDR3 gives the full variable domain: EAGVVQSPRYKIIEKKQPVAFWCNPISGHNTLYWYLQNLGQGPELLIRYENEEAVDDSQLPKDRFSAERLKGVDSTLKIQPAELGDSAVYLCASPKSLFGPGTRLTVL.

This clone was seen more than once but under ten times. This sequence joins TRBV6-1 and TRBJ1-1; D unresolved. The germline V gene encodes CDR1 MNHNS and CDR2 SASEGT. Trimming took 8 bases from V and 1 from J, leaving 17 bases between them. This CDR3 comprises 15 residues. This CDR3 is CASPGQPRGNTEAFF. CDR3 bases: TGTGCCAGCCCCGGCCAGCCCCGAGGGAACACTGAAGCTTTCTTT.

With regard to this clone: Mismatch with germline at one junction end may stem from a read error. This sequence joins TRBV10-3 and TRBJ1-2, with D maybe TRBD1 (6 bases). This CDR3 has 13 amino acids. Germline V gene data show CDR1 as ENHRY and CDR2 as SYGVKD. The CDR3 protein is CASSRQVVEGYTF. The DNA for the CDR3 is TGTGCCAGCAGTCGACAGGTGGTGGAGGGCTACACCTTC.

By its share, this clone is medium-sized. The rearrangement joins TRBV7-8 to TRBJ2-7, with D possibly being TRBD1 or TRBD2 (5 bases each). The ends were cut back, 1 base at V and 9 bases at J, with 22 bases in the middle. This CDR3 is 16 amino acids long. Germline lookup yields CDR1 SGHVS and CDR2 FQNEAQ. The CDR3 loop reads CASSLVGVQGLAGQYF. CDR3 coding DNA: TGTGCCAGCAGCTTAGTGGGTGTGCAGGGCCTAGCAGGGCAGTACTTC.

The chain couples TRBV6-5 to TRBJ2-1; D call uncertain. The germline V gene has CDR1 MNHEY and CDR2 SVGAGI. The CDR3 totals 12 residues. Trimming took off 8 bases at V and 10 bases at J, with 15 bases between the two ends. CDR3 protein: CASGLRSREQFF. The CDR3 nucleotides are TGTGCCAGCGGCCTGCGCTCCCGGGAGCAGTTCTTC.

This clone was found a few times. The V and J genes are TRBV5-1 and TRBJ2-5; D remains ambiguous. The V gene lost 1 base and the J gene lost 1 base, with 8 bases spanning the gap. Germline CDR1 SGHRS, CDR2 YFSETQ. The CDR3 sequence is 14 residues long. The CDR3: CASSLLLTQETQYF. The CDR3 DNA sequence: TGCGCCAGCAGCTTGCTGCTAACCCAAGAGACCCAGTACTTC.

J is TRBJ2-3 and V is TRBV6-5, with 8 bases lining up with TRBD2. Germline-derived CDR1 and CDR2 are MNHEY and SVGAGI. Trimming took 4 bases from V and 1 from J; bases not matched to a gene: 4. This CDR3 contains 15 residues. CDR3 sequence (DNA): TGTGCCAGCAGTTTCGGGGGGGCTGGCACAGATACGCAGTATTTT. It is translated as CASSFGGAGTDTQYF.

This clone is labeled medium-sized. In the same sample, other DNA sequences code for this CDR3. The chain is built from TRBV5-1 and TRBJ1-1; no clear D gene. V was clipped by 2 bases and J by 2 bases, with 7 bases between them. Germline V gene data show CDR1 as SGHRS and CDR2 as YFSETQ. This CDR3 comprises 13 residues. The CDR3 region has the DNA TGCGCCAGCAGCTTTGGCAGCAACACTGAAGCTTTCTTT. This translates into CASSFGSNTEAFF.